This TCR beta chain came from a study of cytomegalovirus exposure and HLA in healthy donors. Overall study results and limits: Reports indicate that TCR beta sequences accurately predicted the HLA-A and HLA-B alleles of most subjects. Segments of the TCR beta V type were, in most cases, productive about 90% or about 30% of the time in an earlier analysis. As immune exposure information, only CMV serostatus was available. A missense variant in DCLRE1C was later tied to TCR beta V- and J-gene trimming.

With 60 Vbeta and 13 Jbeta primers, the PCR was carried out. TCRdb's table, derived via immunoSEQ multiplex PCR, lists solely in-frame clones and lacks some. The table includes a few hundred thousand clones, about 83% detected once. About this clone itself: Its specificity is unknown.

The CDR3 is 13 residues long. The ends lost 6 bases at V and 5 bases at J; junction bases unmatched: 4. Germline CDR1 reads SNHLY; CDR2 reads FYNNEI. This TCR was recovered from a girl between 5 and 17 years old in good health and CMV-seronegative. The specimen was PBMCs. V and J are TRBV2 and TRBJ1-2; 9 bases align to TRBD1. In nucleotides, the CDR3 is TGTGCCAGCAGCGTCGGGACAGGGTATGGCTACACCTTC. It codes for CASSVGTGYGYTF.